This entry concerns a single T cell receptor (beta chain). Its antigen is currently unknown. The protocol was immunoSEQ multiplex PCR, while the TCRdb copy is restricted to in-frame clones and leaves out a portion. The sample lists more than 250,000 clones, approximately 93% occurring once. The sample is drawn from a study of T cell responses to AZD1222 COVID-19 vaccine. Whole-study findings and limits: Compared with day 0, the breadth and depth of the Spike-specific TCR repertoire rose significantly after two doses of AZD1222. Sampling that yielded the repertoires occurred only after the peak T cell response. Recipients of AZD1222 seropositive at baseline numbered only 6 or 7.

Trimming took off 4 bases at V and 12 bases at J, with 13 bases between the two ends. Germline lookup yields CDR1 MDHEN and CDR2 SYDVKM. This CDR3 contains 12 residues. This sequence originates from an adult in good health. The chain joins TRBV28 to TRBJ2-1; D uncertain. The sample consisted of peripheral blood, taken on day 0 of AZD1222 vaccination. Here the CDR3 reads CASSSPTRGQFF. CDR3 coding DNA: TGTGCCAGCAGTTCCCCCACACGTGGGCAGTTCTTC.